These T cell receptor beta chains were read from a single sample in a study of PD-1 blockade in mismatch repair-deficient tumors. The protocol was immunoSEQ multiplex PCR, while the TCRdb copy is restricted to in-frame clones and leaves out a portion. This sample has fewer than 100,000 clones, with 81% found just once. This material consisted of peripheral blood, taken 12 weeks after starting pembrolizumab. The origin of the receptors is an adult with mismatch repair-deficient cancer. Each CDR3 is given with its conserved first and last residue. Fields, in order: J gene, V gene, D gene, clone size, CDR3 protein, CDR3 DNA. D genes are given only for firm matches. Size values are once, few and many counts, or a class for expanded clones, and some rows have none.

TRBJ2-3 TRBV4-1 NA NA CASSRSSPSGTDTQYF TGCGCCAGCAGCCGGAGCTCCCCCTCAGGGACAGATACGCAGTATTTT
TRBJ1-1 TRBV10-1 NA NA CASSELPVPQGNTEAFF TGCGCCAGCAGTGAGCTCCCAGTTCCCCAGGGTAACACTGAAGCTTTCTTT
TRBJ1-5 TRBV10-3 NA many CAIWGGSEGNQPQHF TGTGCCATCTGGGGGGGCTCGGAAGGCAATCAGCCCCAGCATTTT
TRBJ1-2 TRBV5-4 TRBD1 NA CASSLTGGPYGYTF TGTGCCAGCAGCTTAACAGGGGGCCCCTATGGCTACACCTTC
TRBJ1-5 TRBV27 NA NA CASSLKGVSNQPQHF TGTGCCAGCAGTTTAAAGGGAGTCAGCAATCAGCCCCAGCATTTT
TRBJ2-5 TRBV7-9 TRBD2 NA CASSLRTSGRRETQYF TGTGCCAGCAGCCTTCGGACTAGCGGGAGACGAGAGACCCAGTACTTC
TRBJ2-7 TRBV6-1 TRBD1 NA CASSEVWTGGEQYF TGTGCCAGCAGTGAAGTTTGGACAGGGGGCGAGCAGTACTTC
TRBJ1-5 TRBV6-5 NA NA CASSWGGGNQPQHF TGTGCCAGCAGTTGGGGGGGTGGCAATCAGCCCCAGCATTTT
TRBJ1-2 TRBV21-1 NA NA CASSKVPGRNGYTF TGTGCCAGCAGCAAGGTTCCGGGACGTAATGGCTACACCTTC
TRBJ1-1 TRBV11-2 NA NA CASRPRGMNTEAFF TGTGCCAGCAGACCTCGGGGGATGAACACTGAAGCTTTCTTT
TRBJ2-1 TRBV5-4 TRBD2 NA CASSPRTSGANEQFF TGTGCCAGCAGCCCCCGGACTAGCGGAGCAAATGAGCAGTTCTTC
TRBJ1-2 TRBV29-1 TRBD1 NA CSGRDREDHGYTF TGCAGCGGTCGGGACAGGGAGGATCATGGCTACACCTTC
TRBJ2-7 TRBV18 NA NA CASSPNPRDSFYEQYF TGTGCCAGCTCACCAAATCCCCGGGACTCTTTCTACGAGCAGTACTTC
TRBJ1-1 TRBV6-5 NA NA CASRRTGNTEAFF TGTGCCAGCAGGCGTACAGGGAACACTGAAGCTTTCTTT
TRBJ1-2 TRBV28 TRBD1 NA CASSLLTGGAGYGYTF TGTGCCAGCAGTTTATTGACAGGGGGCGCCGGCTATGGCTACACCTTC
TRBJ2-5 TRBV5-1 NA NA CASSAIPQETQYF TGCGCCAGCAGCGCGATACCACAAGAGACCCAGTACTTC
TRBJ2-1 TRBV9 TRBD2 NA CASSTHQREGRSNEQFF TGTGCCAGCAGCACTCACCAGCGGGAGGGCCGGTCCAATGAGCAGTTCTTC
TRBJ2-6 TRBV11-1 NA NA CASSTPGANVLTF TGTGCCAGCAGCACCCCTGGGGCCAACGTCCTGACTTTC
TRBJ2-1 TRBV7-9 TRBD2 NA CASSHKEGTRNYNEQFF TGTGCCAGCAGCCACAAGGAAGGGACTAGGAATTACAATGAGCAGTTCTTC
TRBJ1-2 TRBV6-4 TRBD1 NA CASSESLAGGQAYYGYTF TGTGCCAGCAGTGAAAGTCTTGCGGGGGGACAGGCGTACTATGGCTACACCTTC
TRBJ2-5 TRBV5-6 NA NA CASSTERGAETQYF TGTGCCAGCAGCACCGAAAGGGGGGCTGAGACCCAGTACTTC
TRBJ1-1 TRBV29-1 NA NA CSVVDRPNTEAFF TGCAGCGTTGTAGACAGACCAAACACTGAAGCTTTCTTT
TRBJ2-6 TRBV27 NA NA CASSPGANVLTF TGTGCCAGCAGCCCTGGGGCCAACGTCCTGACTTTC